This T cell receptor beta chain was observed in a study of CD8+ T cells in alopecia areata. The wider study: A regimen of oral tofacitinib, 5 to 10 mg twice daily, was given to treated patients.

From germline, CDR1 is GTSNPN and CDR2 SVGIG (reference sequence). V shed 0 bases and J 3 bases; nucleotides not matched to a gene: 4. The CDR3 extends over 14 amino acids. The treatment: oral pan-JAK inhibitor, 5-10 mg twice daily. Alopecia areata patients provided lesional scalp punch biopsies and peripheral blood, both collected for the study. Investigators sorted PBMCs to obtain both CD4+ and CD8+ T cells. Extracted RNA was reverse transcribed, and the resulting cDNA served as sequencing template. The protocol was immunoSEQ multiplex PCR, while the TCRdb copy is restricted to in-frame clones and leaves out a portion. Seen here are roughly 120,000 clones, about 54% observed once, and the top ten hold just under 30%.

The clonotype was recovered from a human donor with alopecia areata. This specimen consisted of CD8+ T cells sorted from blood, obtained at week 4, from a patient treated with tofacitinib. The chain recombines TRBV30 with TRBJ2-7, with TRBD2 matching over 8 bases. CDR3 in amino acids: CAWSVGGAVYEQYF. CDR3 in DNA: TGTGCCTGGAGTGTCGGGGGGGCAGTCTACGAGCAGTACTTC. Combining the CDR3 with reference TRBV30 and TRBJ2-7 gives the whole variable domain SQTIHQWPATLVQPVGSPLSLECTVEGTSNPNLYWYRQAAGRGLQLLFYSVGIGQISSEVPQNLSASRPQDRQFILSSKKLLLSDSGFYLCAWSVGGAVYEQYFGPGTRLTVT.